The 30 T cell receptor beta chains given below trace back to one sample, sequenced in a study of beta chain features in type 1 diabetes. Study findings and constraints: Shorter TCRB CDR3s, moderately but significantly so, marked every one of the four CD4+ subsets in Type 1 diabetes patients.

The antigens of these receptors remain unknown. The study reverse transcribed the entire isolated RNA, so it sequenced expressed TCRB transcripts. The protocol was immunoSEQ multiplex PCR, while the TCRdb copy is restricted to in-frame clones and leaves out a portion. The sample lists 680,000 or so clones, roughly an eighth occurring once. Sequencing was performed on naive CD4+ T cells from blood. These receptors came from a man aged 18 to 30 with type 1 diabetes.

The chain employs TRBV25-1 and TRBJ2-5; perhaps TRBD1 as D (6 bases). The CDR3 runs 13 residues. Germline V CDR1 and CDR2: MGHDK, SYGVNS. The ends were cut back, 4 bases at V and 10 bases at J, with 16 bases in the middle. The CDR3 is CASSGPGDSIQYF. CDR3 nucleotides: TGTGCCAGCAGTGGCCCAGGGGATAGCATCCAGTACTTC.

The rearrangement links TRBV15 to TRBJ2-7; TRBD1 matches at 8 bases. The CDR3 covers 16 residues. Trimming removed 0 bases from V and 0 bases from J; junction bases left unmatched: 4. Per the germline V gene, CDR1 is LNHNV and CDR2 is YYDKDF (reference sequence). The chain's CDR3 is CATSRDRDRSSYEQYF. The CDR3 nucleotides read TGTGCCACCAGCAGAGATCGGGACAGGTCCTCCTACGAGCAGTACTTC. The full variable domain, its missing parts supplied by reference TRBV15 and TRBJ2-7, is DAMVIQNPRYQVTQFGKPVTLSCSQTLNHNVMYWYQQKSSQAPKLLFHYYDKDFNNEADTPDNFQSRRPNTSFCFLDIRSPGLGDTAMYLCATSRDRDRSSYEQYFGPGTRLTVT.

The chain carries TRBV30 and TRBJ1-3; unclear D gene. CDR1 and CDR2 from the germline V gene are GTSNPN and SVGIG (reference sequence). V dropped 4 bases and J dropped 8 bases, with 9 bases sitting between them. The CDR3 has 11 amino acids. The CDR3 DNA is TGTGCCTGGATCATCGGGGACACCATATATTTT. The encoded protein is CAWIIGDTIYF.

The chain has TRBV13 and TRBJ1-6; TRBD1 matches at 8 bases. The CDR3 runs to 14 residues. V was pared by 7 bases and J by 7 bases, with 6 bases of the junction left unmatched. Germline V gene sequence: CDR1 PRHDT, CDR2 FYEKMQ (reference sequence). The DNA for the CDR3 is TGTGCCAGCACCCCACAGGGGGTCAATTCACCCCTCCACTTT. This sequence encodes CASTPQGVNSPLHF.

The gene calls are TRBV10-2 and TRBJ2-7; D is unclear. V lost 4 bases and J lost 7, with 20 bases in between. This CDR3 contains 15 residues. Germline lookup yields CDR1 WSHSY and CDR2 SAAADI. CDR3 region: CASSVRPGALEEQYF. Here the CDR3 DNA reads TGCGCCAGCAGTGTTCGGCCAGGCGCCCTGGAAGAGCAGTACTTC.

This clone showed up just a few times. The genes are TRBV2 and TRBJ2-2, with 10 bases matching TRBD1. Germline V CDR1 and CDR2: SNHLY, FYNNEI. CDR3 size: 14 residues. J lost 8 bases, V lost 4 bases, and 4 bases had no gene match. The CDR3 DNA follows: TGTGCCAGCAGTGGGGACAGGGGACCAGGGGAGCTGTTTTTT. It translates to CASSGDRGPGELFF.

The chain recombines TRBV11-3 with TRBJ2-1; no clear D gene. Germline lookup yields CDR1 SGHNT and CDR2 YENEEA. V lost 3 bases to trimming and J lost 4 bases, with 10 bases between them. This CDR3 comprises 14 residues. The CDR3 DNA sequence: TGTGCCAGCAGCTTGTCTACTCCTTACAATGAGCAGTTCTTC. It translates to CASSLSTPYNEQFF.

This clone has more than one count but fewer than ten. The chain couples TRBV7-8 to TRBJ1-2, with D possibly matching TRBD1 (5 bases). The length of the CDR3 is 16 residues. CDR1 is SGHVS, CDR2 FQNEAQ, per germline. Trimming removed 5 bases from V and 5 bases from J, with 21 bases in between. CDR3 protein: CASSPALPGTDYGYTF. CDR3 nucleotides: TGTGCCAGCAGCCCCGCTCTACCCGGGACCGATTATGGCTACACCTTC.

Note on this clone: The same CDR3 is also encoded by other DNA sequences in this sample. The chain links TRBV28 to TRBJ2-7; the D gene is possibly TRBD1 (5 bases). This CDR3 comprises 13 residues. The V end lost 3 bases, the J end lost 0 bases, and 6 bases lay between the germline ends. CDR1 and CDR2 from the germline V gene are MDHEN and SYDVKM. The CDR3 DNA reads TGTGCCAGCAGTTTCCAGGGCTCCTACGAGCAGTACTTC. This translates into CASSFQGSYEQYF.

The rearrangement joins TRBV6-4 to TRBJ2-3; no clear D. CDR3 length equals 13 residues. Per the germline V gene, CDR1 is MRHNA and CDR2 is SNTAGT. The V and J ends lost 6 bases and 2 bases respectively, with 9 bases between them. The CDR3: CASRDPVTDTQYF. CDR3 coding DNA: TGTGCCAGCAGAGATCCGGTCACAGATACGCAGTATTTT.

The genes are TRBV28 and TRBJ1-5; D is uncertain. V was clipped by 2 bases and J by 9 bases, with 8 bases between them. Germline V gives CDR1 MDHEN, CDR2 SYDVKM. The CDR3 loop spans 12 amino acids. CDR3: CASSLKSPPQHF. CDR3 nucleotide sequence: TGTGCCAGCAGTTTAAAGAGCCCGCCCCAGCATTTT.

The genes are TRBV15 and TRBJ1-6; no firm D call. Germline values: CDR1 LNHNV, CDR2 YYDKDF (reference sequence). Deletions cut 5 bases from V and 7 bases from J, with 15 bases between. The CDR3 is 15 residues long. The CDR3 is CATSLTAPSNSPLHF. The CDR3, as DNA: TGTGCCACCAGCCTCACGGCCCCGTCGAATTCACCCCTCCACTTT.

This clone was counted only a few times. The rearrangement links TRBV7-8 to TRBJ2-3, with TRBD1 matching 7 bases. This CDR3 is built from 18 residues. The V and J ends lost 4 bases and 3 bases, in that order; junction bases with no gene match: 16. Germline CDR1 is SGHVS and CDR2 is FQNEAQ. CDR3 bases: TGTGCCAGCAGCTCTCCGGACAGGTTCAAGAGAGGGACAGATACGCAGTATTTT. Its protein product is CASSSPDRFKRGTDTQYF.

This clone was seen a few times. The chain couples TRBV4-1 to TRBJ1-5; D gene unclear. The CDR3 extends over 17 amino acids. Germline CDR1 is MGHRA and CDR2 is YSYEKL. The V end was cut by 2 bases, the J end by 7 bases, with 21 bases between. CDR3 in amino acids: CASSQWGGPPAEQPQHF. The DNA of the CDR3 is TGCGCCAGCAGCCAATGGGGAGGGCCTCCGGCGGAACAGCCCCAGCATTTT.

This clone has a handful of counts. The rearrangement links TRBV5-4 to TRBJ2-3; D is possibly TRBD1 or TRBD2 (6 bases each). The CDR3 has 16 residues. The germline V gene encodes CDR1 SGHNT and CDR2 YYREEE (reference sequence). V was shortened by 4 bases and J by 1 base, with 16 bases between the two germline ends. The CDR3 DNA reads as TGTGCCAGCAGCAAGACGGGGGCGGGGCGCACAGATACGCAGTATTTT. Encoded protein: CASSKTGAGRTDTQYF.

The gene calls are TRBV19 and TRBJ2-5, with D perhaps matching TRBD2 (5 bases). Trimming removed 5 bases at V and 2 bases at J, with 15 bases between. The germline CDR1 and CDR2 sequences are LNHDA and SQIVND (reference sequence). The CDR3 has 15 residues. CDR3: CASSGGDQAQETQYF. CDR3 in DNA: TGTGCCAGTAGTGGAGGAGACCAAGCACAAGAGACCCAGTACTTC.

This clone was found a few times. V usage is TRBV7-8 and J usage is TRBJ1-1; D remains ambiguous. The V gene's germline CDR1 is SGHVS and CDR2 FQNEAQ. The CDR3 sequence is 15 residues long. V lost 1 base to trimming and J lost 3 bases, with 12 bases between them. The CDR3 DNA follows: TGTGCCAGCAGCTTAGGAGAGGGAATGCACACTGAAGCTTTCTTT. Translated: CASSLGEGMHTEAFF.

This clone was recorded a few times. The chain employs TRBV2 and TRBJ1-2; 10 nucleotides agree with TRBD1. The CDR3 has 15 residues. Germline CDR1 reads SNHLY; CDR2 reads FYNNEI. V dropped 8 bases and J dropped 2; count of bases not matched to a gene: 8. The CDR3 protein is CASVNRDRGNYGYTF. CDR3 DNA sequence: TGTGCCAGCGTAAACCGGGACAGGGGAAACTATGGCTACACCTTC. Using reference TRBV2 and TRBJ1-2 for the parts outside the CDR3, the full variable domain is EPEVTQTPSHQVTQMGQEVILRCVPISNHLYFYWYRQILGQKVEFLVSFYNNEISEKSEIFDDQFSVERPDGSNFTLKIRSTKLEDSAMYFCASVNRDRGNYGYTFGSGTRLTVV.

There are a few counts of this clone. V and J are TRBV4-1 and TRBJ2-3; D gene ambiguous. The V and J ends lost 4 bases and 0 bases respectively, with 8 bases between them. Germline CDR1 is MGHRA and CDR2 is YSYEKL. CDR3 length: 14 amino acids. CDR3 nucleotide sequence: TGCGCCAGCAGCCCGGACCCCAGCACAGATACGCAGTATTTT. This sequence encodes CASSPDPSTDTQYF.

Only a few counts were recorded for this clone. Other DNA variants within this sample encode the same CDR3. The rearrangement uses TRBV6-5 and TRBJ2-7; the match to TRBD1 covers 7 bases. Per germline, CDR1 MNHEY and CDR2 SVGAGI. The ends lost 0 bases at V and 3 bases at J; junction bases unmatched: 5. This CDR3 spans 15 amino acids. The CDR3 DNA follows: TGTGCCAGCAGTTACTCGAGACAGGGTCTCTACGAGCAGTACTTC. Its protein product is CASSYSRQGLYEQYF.

The chain couples TRBV7-6 to TRBJ2-5; tentatively, D is TRBD2 (7 bases). Per the germline V gene, CDR1 is SGHVS and CDR2 is FNYEAQ. The ends were cut back, 5 bases at V and 4 bases at J, with 20 bases in the middle. CDR3 length equals 16 residues. The CDR3 sequence: CASSQEGGRSRETQYF. In nucleotides, the CDR3 is TGTGCCAGCAGCCAAGAGGGGGGGCGATCGAGAGAGACCCAGTACTTC.

The V and J genes are TRBV6-6 and TRBJ1-4; D ambiguous. The CDR3 has 14 residues. Trimming removed 9 bases from V and 4 bases from J, with 15 bases in between. Germline values: CDR1 MNHNY, CDR2 SVGAGI (reference sequence). DNA of the CDR3: TGTGCCAGTTCTATCCGACGGGGTAATGAAAAACTGTTTTTT. Residues: CASSIRRGNEKLFF.

This clone was found a few times. The conserved phenylalanine or tryptophan normally closing the CDR3 is absent here, so this likely arose from a read error. Because the CDR3's place on the DNA is in doubt, the DNA is left out and the CDR3 is given as listed by TCRdb. The chain uses TRBV19 and TRBJ2-4; TRBD2 is taken as the D call from the table, unchecked against the DNA. The CDR3 is 12 residues long, ends included. The V gene's germline CDR1 is LNHDA and CDR2 SQIVND (reference sequence). The CDR3: CASSQTGWRVWY.

This clone was detected only a few times. This sample also contains other DNA sequences that code for the same CDR3. The V and J genes are TRBV5-1 and TRBJ2-5; D is possibly TRBD1 (5 bases). Germline CDR1 SGHRS, CDR2 YFSETQ. The CDR3 is made up of 14 amino acids. Trimming left V 0 bases short and J 2 bases short, with 8 bases between. CDR3: CASSLGTPQETQYF. The CDR3 DNA follows: TGCGCCAGCAGCTTGGGGACACCACAAGAGACCCAGTACTTC.

This clone was found a few times. J is TRBJ1-1 and V is TRBV9; D perhaps matches TRBD1 (5 bases). This CDR3 is built from 14 residues. Trimming took 0 bases from V and 4 from J, leaving 10 bases between them. Germline lookup yields CDR1 SGDLS and CDR2 YYNGEE. This chain's CDR3 is CASSVEGTGTEAFF. The CDR3, as DNA: TGTGCCAGCAGCGTAGAGGGGACGGGCACTGAAGCTTTCTTT.

This clone showed up just a few times. The V gene is TRBV7-2, the J gene TRBJ1-2; 10 bases agree with TRBD1. Germline V gene lookup returns CDR1 SGHTA and CDR2 FQGNSA. The V gene end was trimmed by 5 bases and the J gene end by 4 bases; junction bases not matched to a gene: 7. The CDR3 has 15 residues. The CDR3 loop reads CASSRLGTGVYGYTF. The CDR3, as DNA: TGTGCCAGCAGCCGCTTGGGGACAGGGGTCTATGGCTACACCTTC.

The chain has TRBV30 and TRBJ2-5; possibly TRBD2 for D (5 bases). CDR1 and CDR2 (germline): GTSNPN, SVGIG (reference sequence). This CDR3 contains 14 residues. Trimming left V 3 bases short and J 1 base short, with 12 bases between. The CDR3 is CAWSGLAVQETQYF. In nucleotides, the CDR3 is TGTGCCTGGAGCGGACTCGCGGTCCAAGAGACCCAGTACTTC.

This clone showed up just a few times. The chain employs TRBV6-5 and TRBJ2-7; maybe TRBD2 (5 bases). V lost 5 bases to trimming and J lost 7 bases, with 12 bases between them. The CDR3 extends over 12 amino acids. The germline V gene has CDR1 MNHEY and CDR2 SVGAGI. CDR3 residues: CASSARTREQYF. In DNA form, the CDR3 reads TGTGCCAGCAGTGCCCGGACTCGGGAGCAGTACTTC.

This clone was counted only a few times. The chain carries TRBV30 and TRBJ1-6; no reliable D call. Trimming pared 4 bases from V and 1 base from J, leaving 5 bases between. The CDR3 contains 13 residues. Germline values: CDR1 GTSNPN, CDR2 SVGIG (reference sequence). The CDR3 loop reads CAWMDSYNSPLHF. The CDR3 DNA sequence: TGTGCCTGGATGGATTCCTATAATTCACCCCTCCACTTT.

With respect to this clone: Other DNA sequences in this specimen translate into the identical CDR3. V is TRBV6-5 and J is TRBJ1-6, with 8 bases that match TRBD1. Trimming removed 1 base from V and 6 bases from J; junction bases left unmatched: 2. The CDR3 length is 15 residues. Germline CDR1 reads MNHEY; CDR2 reads SVGAGI. The CDR3 nucleotides read TGTGCCAGCAGTTACTTGGACAGGGCTAATTCACCCCTCCACTTT. The encoded protein is CASSYLDRANSPLHF.